A selection of T cell receptor beta chains follows, all from one sample in a study of HIV-infected children after antiretroviral therapy interruption. MiXCR, applied by TCRdb to the 3' RACE reads, yields one record per CDR3 protein. The table includes approximately 96,000 distinct CDR3 sequences, around 6.9% detected once. Sequenced material: CD45RA+ CD4+ T cells from PBMCs, pooled from several time points, taken from a donor given antiretroviral therapy, either interrupted or continuous. The source is a pool of human donors with HIV. Both conserved end residues are part of each CDR3. The order of the fields is J gene, V gene, D gene, clone size, CDR3 protein, CDR3 DNA. The D gene is left open where the match is weak. Clone size is stated in some rows and not others, as once, few, many or a class when expanded.

J gene: TRBJ2-1
V gene: TRBV30
D gene: -
clone size: -
CDR3 protein: CAWSQGDAEQFF
CDR3 DNA: TGTGCCTGGAGTCAGGGCGATGCTGAGCAGTTCTTC

J gene: TRBJ2-5
V gene: TRBV7-9
D gene: -
clone size: many
CDR3 protein: CASSFRDQETQYF
CDR3 DNA: TGTGCCAGCAGCTTCAGGGATCAAGAGACCCAGTACTTC

J gene: TRBJ2-4
V gene: TRBV4-1
D gene: -
clone size: many
CDR3 protein: CASSQEGVENIQYF
CDR3 DNA: TGCGCCAGCAGCCAAGAGGGGGTCGAAAACATTCAGTACTTC

J gene: TRBJ2-7
V gene: TRBV20-1
D gene: TRBD1
clone size: -
CDR3 protein: CSARDRTGGFEQYF
CDR3 DNA: TGCAGTGCTAGAGATCGGACAGGGGGGTTCGAGCAGTACTTC

J gene: TRBJ2-5
V gene: TRBV29-1
D gene: TRBD2
clone size: many
CDR3 protein: CSVAGLARQETQYF
CDR3 DNA: TGCAGCGTTGCGGGACTAGCGAGACAAGAGACCCAGTACTTC

J gene: TRBJ2-7
V gene: TRBV10-3
D gene: TRBD1
clone size: many
CDR3 protein: CAISESGQGGYEQYF
CDR3 DNA: TGTGCCATCAGTGAGTCGGGACAGGGAGGCTACGAGCAGTACTTC

J gene: TRBJ2-7
V gene: TRBV12-3/TRBV12-4
D gene: -
clone size: many
CDR3 protein: CASSFGGARLYEQYF
CDR3 DNA: TGTGCCAGCAGTTTCGGGGGAGCTCGGCTGTACGAGCAGTACTTC

J gene: TRBJ1-4
V gene: TRBV20-1
D gene: -
clone size: many
CDR3 protein: CSALEDEKLFF
CDR3 DNA: TGCAGTGCTCTCGAGGATGAAAAACTGTTTTTT

J gene: TRBJ2-7
V gene: TRBV23-1
D gene: TRBD2
clone size: many
CDR3 protein: CASSQRRAGDSYEQYF
CDR3 DNA: TGCGCCAGCAGTCAAAGGAGGGCGGGGGACTCCTACGAGCAGTACTTC

J gene: TRBJ1-1
V gene: TRBV5-1
D gene: TRBD1
clone size: many
CDR3 protein: CASSLAQGGNTEAFF
CDR3 DNA: TGCGCCAGCAGCTTGGCTCAGGGGGGGAACACTGAAGCTTTCTTT

J gene: TRBJ2-3
V gene: TRBV27
D gene: -
clone size: many
CDR3 protein: CASSLFFGYTDTQYF
CDR3 DNA: TGTGCCAGCAGTTTATTTTTTGGGTACACAGATACGCAGTATTTT

J gene: TRBJ1-1
V gene: TRBV7-2
D gene: -
clone size: many
CDR3 protein: CASSPTFVTEAFF
CDR3 DNA: TGTGCCAGCAGCCCTACGTTTGTCACTGAAGCTTTCTTT